Listed here is a single TCR beta chain. What it binds is not known. These data originate in a study of T cell responses to AZD1222 COVID-19 vaccine. Study results and caveats: White British donors predominated, females outnumbered males, and clonal diversity was possibly underestimated. Nearly half of unique spike-specific TCRs reportedly avoided B.1.351 and B.1.1.7 mutated regions.

Second-dose intervals of approximately 4 or approximately 12 weeks were pooled. The V gene lost 1 base and the J gene lost 6 bases, with 18 bases spanning the gap. The CDR3 runs to 16 residues. Germline V gene data show CDR1 as MNHEY and CDR2 as SVGEGT. Some clones are missing from TCRdb's copy, which holds only in-frame ones; the method was immunoSEQ multiplex PCR. In the table there are 60,000 to 75,000 clones, over 60% of which are singletons. The starting material was peripheral blood, obtained 28 days after the second AZD1222 dose. The chain joins TRBV6-2 or TRBV6-3 to TRBJ1-2; D gene ambiguous. This clonotype was sampled from an adult who received the AZD1222 COVID-19 vaccine. This CDR3 is CASSYWKGIQGDGYTF. The CDR3, as DNA: TGTGCCAGCAGTTACTGGAAAGGGATACAAGGAGATGGCTACACCTTC.